The clone carrying this TCR beta chain was seen only a few times. The data were obtained in a study of blood T cell repertoires in COVID-19. Study context: T cells, B-cell-depleted T cells, or PBMCs provided the cDNA or gDNA that served as material.

V was pared by 3 bases and J by 6 bases, with 8 bases of the junction left unmatched. Looked up from germline, CDR1 is MGHRA and CDR2 is YSYEKL. This CDR3 contains 15 residues. The repertoire was sequenced with immunoSEQ multiplex PCR; TCRdb's copy has only in-frame clones and lacks some. The sample includes 250,000 to 300,000 clones, about nine tenths seen only once; the top ten take about 2%. The source is a woman between 45 and 65 years old who had recovered from COVID-19. This chain connects TRBV4-1 to TRBJ2-1, with TRBD1 matching over 7 bases. Sequences were obtained from peripheral blood. CDR3 in amino acids: CASSHLRGLRNEQFF. CDR3 DNA: TGCGCCAGCAGCCATTTGAGGGGGCTCCGCAATGAGCAGTTCTTC.